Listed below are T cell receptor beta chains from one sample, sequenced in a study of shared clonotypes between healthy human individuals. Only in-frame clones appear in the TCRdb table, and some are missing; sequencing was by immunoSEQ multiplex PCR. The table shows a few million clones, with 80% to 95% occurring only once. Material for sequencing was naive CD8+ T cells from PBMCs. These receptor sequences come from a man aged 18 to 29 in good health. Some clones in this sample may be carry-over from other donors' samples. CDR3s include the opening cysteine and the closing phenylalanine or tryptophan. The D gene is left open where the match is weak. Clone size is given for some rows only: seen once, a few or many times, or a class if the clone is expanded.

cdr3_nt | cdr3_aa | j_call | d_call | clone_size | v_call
TGCGCCAGCAGCTCCGGACAGGATTTCGGCTACACCTTC | CASSSGQDFGYTF | TRBJ1-2 | TRBD1 | NA | TRBV5-1
TGCAGCGTTGAGATAGCGGCTTACAATGAGCAGTTCTTC | CSVEIAAYNEQFF | TRBJ2-1 | NA | NA | TRBV29-1
TGTGCCAGCAGTTGGTCCAGCTCCTACGAGCAGTACTTC | CASSWSSSYEQYF | TRBJ2-7 | NA | NA | TRBV27
TGTGCCAGCAGCGTTGAGTTGGGACTAGCGGAGCAGTACTTC | CASSVELGLAEQYF | TRBJ2-7 | TRBD2 | NA | TRBV27
TGTGCCAGCTCACCACCGGGTATAGCGGGAGTGGCCTACGAGCAGTACTTC | CASSPPGIAGVAYEQYF | TRBJ2-7 | TRBD2 | NA | TRBV18
TGTGCCAGCAGTAACCGGGACTATCCTTTATACGAGCAGTACTTC | CASSNRDYPLYEQYF | TRBJ2-7 | TRBD2 | NA | TRBV28
TGTGCCAGCAGCTTAGAAAGGGCGGTTGGCTACACCTTC | CASSLERAVGYTF | TRBJ1-2 | NA | NA | TRBV7-2
TGTGCCAGCAGCGTCAGGGGTCTAGCCAAAAACATTCAGTACTTC | CASSVRGLAKNIQYF | TRBJ2-4 | NA | NA | TRBV9
TGTGCCAGCAGCTCGACCGGGGGGAGCTCCTACAATGAGCAGTTCTTC | CASSSTGGSSYNEQFF | TRBJ2-1 | TRBD2 | NA | TRBV7-8
TGTGCCAGCAGCAGACTAGCGGGAGCCAACGGGGAGACCCAGTACTTC | CASSRLAGANGETQYF | TRBJ2-5 | TRBD2 | NA | TRBV4-2
TGTGCCAGCAGCCCAAGGACCACCGCGGGTCCCATCCTAAACACCGGGGAGCTGTTTTTT | CASSPRTTAGPILNTGELFF | TRBJ2-2 | NA | NA | TRBV7-7
TGTGCCAGCAGCGTAGGGGCTAGCGGACACACAGATACGCAGTATTTT | CASSVGASGHTDTQYF | TRBJ2-3 | TRBD2 | NA | TRBV9
TGTGCCAGCAGCTTAGGTGTAGGGAGAGGAAGCACAGATACGCAGTATTTT | CASSLGVGRGSTDTQYF | TRBJ2-3 | NA | NA | TRBV7-8
TGTGCCAGCAGCTTAGCGCGGGATCAGCCCCAGCATTTT | CASSLARDQPQHF | TRBJ1-5 | NA | NA | TRBV7-9
TGTGCCAGCAGCAGCGGCCGGACCACCTACGAGCAGTACTTC | CASSSGRTTYEQYF | TRBJ2-7 | NA | NA | TRBV7-6
TGTGCCAGCTCACCACTGGAGTCTAATGAAAAACTGTTTTTT | CASSPLESNEKLFF | TRBJ1-4 | NA | NA | TRBV18
TGTGCCAGCAGCTTAACGGGAGGGCCGAGAGAGACCCAGTACTTC | CASSLTGGPRETQYF | TRBJ2-5 | TRBD2 | NA | TRBV7-3
TGTGCCAGCAGCCCGACGAGGGGGGCGGGTCAGCCCCAGCATTTT | CASSPTRGAGQPQHF | TRBJ1-5 | NA | NA | TRBV5-5
TGCGCCAGCAGCCACTTGCTCCCGGAGCTGTTTTTT | CASSHLLPELFF | TRBJ2-2 | NA | NA | TRBV4-1
TGTGCCATCGCTTTTCTCCCCGGGACTAGCGGATCTGCTAGCACAGATACGCAGTATTTT | CAIAFLPGTSGSASTDTQYF | TRBJ2-3 | TRBD2 | NA | TRBV10-3
TGTGCCAGCAGCATGGCCGGGAACACCGGGGAGCTGTTTTTT | CASSMAGNTGELFF | TRBJ2-2 | NA | NA | TRBV28
TGTGCCAGCAGTTCTTTATTCTCCCGACAGGGGGCGCAGATAGTTGCCAATGAGCAGTTCTTC | CASSSLFSRQGAQIVANEQFF | TRBJ2-1 | TRBD1 | NA | TRBV28
TGTGCCAGCAGCCGACAGGGTTGGCGTCAGCCCCAGCATTTT | CASSRQGWRQPQHF | TRBJ1-5 | TRBD1 | NA | TRBV28
TGTGCCAGCAGTCCCTTGAGCTCCTACAATGAGCAGTTCTTC | CASSPLSSYNEQFF | TRBJ2-1 | NA | NA | TRBV27
TGTGCCAGCAGTGAAGTGCAGGCGGCCTACGAGCAGTACTTC | CASSEVQAAYEQYF | TRBJ2-7 | NA | NA | TRBV6-1
TGTGCCACCAGCGGCGGCCGAGGGGGGGCCCTCTACGAGCAGTACTTC | CATSGGRGGALYEQYF | TRBJ2-7 | NA | NA | TRBV15
TGTGCCAGCAGCTTCTTCCCGGAGTCTGGAAACACCATATATTTT | CASSFFPESGNTIYF | TRBJ1-3 | NA | once | TRBV7-8
TGTGCCAGCAGTCCCCTCACAGGGGTGCACGAGCAGTACTTC | CASSPLTGVHEQYF | TRBJ2-7 | TRBD1 | NA | TRBV27
TGTGCCAGCAGCCCAGGTGGTGGAGGGGTCGAGCAGTACTTC | CASSPGGGGVEQYF | TRBJ2-7 | NA | NA | TRBV13
TGTGCCAGCAGCTTAGAGGAAGGACCAGTCCTGGAGAACACCATATATTTT | CASSLEEGPVLENTIYF | TRBJ1-3 | NA | NA | TRBV7-9
TGTGCCAGCAGCTTCGGCAGGGTTAACTATGGCTACACCTTC | CASSFGRVNYGYTF | TRBJ1-2 | NA | NA | TRBV7-9
TGTGCCAGCAGCTTACCCCCACCCGGGACACGGTACGAAGCAGGCGAGCAGTACTTC | CASSLPPPGTRYEAGEQYF | TRBJ2-7 | NA | NA | TRBV7-9
TGTGCCAGCAGCATCGGGACAGGCTTCTCCTACGAGCAGTACTTC | CASSIGTGFSYEQYF | TRBJ2-7 | TRBD1 | NA | TRBV9
TGTGCCAGCAGCCACAACCCTGGACAGGGAGAAGGAGGGGCCAACGTCCTGACTTTC | CASSHNPGQGEGGANVLTF | TRBJ2-6 | TRBD1 | NA | TRBV14
TGTGCCAGCAGCAGTCAGGGACCCCAGCTCGGTATATACGAGCAGTACTTC | CASSSQGPQLGIYEQYF | TRBJ2-7 | NA | NA | TRBV2
TGCGCCAGCAGTGAGGACTTAGGGGGATATGGCTACACCTTC | CASSEDLGGYGYTF | TRBJ1-2 | NA | NA | TRBV10-2
TGTGCCTGGAGCCCTAGGGCCGAGGGGGAGAAACTGTTTTTT | CAWSPRAEGEKLFF | TRBJ1-4 | NA | NA | TRBV30
TGTGCCAGCAGCACCACTCTTCTAGCCGAGGGTACCGGGGAGCTGTTTTTT | CASSTTLLAEGTGELFF | TRBJ2-2 | NA | NA | TRBV7-9
TGTGCCATCAAGTCGACGGGAGGAAGGCAAGAGACCCAGTACTTC | CAIKSTGGRQETQYF | TRBJ2-5 | TRBD2 | NA | TRBV10-3
TGTGCCAGTAGTCTGACAGGGGGAGGCACTGAAGCTTTCTTT | CASSLTGGGTEAFF | TRBJ1-1 | TRBD1 | NA | TRBV19